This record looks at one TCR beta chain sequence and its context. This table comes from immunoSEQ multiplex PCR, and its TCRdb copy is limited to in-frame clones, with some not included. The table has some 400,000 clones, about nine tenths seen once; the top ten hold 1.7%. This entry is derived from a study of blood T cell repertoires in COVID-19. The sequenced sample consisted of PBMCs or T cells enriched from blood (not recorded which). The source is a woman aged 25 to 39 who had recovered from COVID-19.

In nucleotides, the CDR3 is TGCGCCAGCAGCTTGGCGGGGGGCTCTTTCTATGGCTACACCTTC. Its translation is CASSLAGGSFYGYTF. This chain joins TRBV5-1 and TRBJ1-2, with a weak D call TRBD1 (6 bases). Per germline, CDR1 SGHRS and CDR2 YFSETQ. V was trimmed by 0 bases and J by 4 bases, leaving 13 bases between them. There are 15 residues in the CDR3.